This paragraph covers one T cell receptor (beta chain) sequence. The target antigen is unknown. Germline lookup yields CDR1 MNHEY and CDR2 SMNVEV (reference sequence). Trimming at V came to 10 bases and at J to 4 bases, leaving 4 bases not matched to a gene. The CDR3 is 13 residues long. The source of the sample is a study of CD4+ T cells in melanoma. Study outcomes and limitations: CD8+ T cell, macrophage and B cell function reportedly correlated with neoantigen-specific CD4+ T cells. In melanoma, neoantigen-specific CD4+ T cells reportedly differed in differentiation state.

TCRdb keeps only in-frame clones here, not all; method: immunoSEQ multiplex PCR. The sample contains 20,000 to 25,000 clones, 78% of which appear only once. The V gene is TRBV27, the J gene TRBJ1-5, with 10 bases fitting TRBD1. The source is a human donor with melanoma. The CDR3 sequence is CATGTGVNQPQHF. The CDR3 DNA reads as TGTGCCACCGGGACAGGGGTAAATCAGCCCCAGCATTTT.